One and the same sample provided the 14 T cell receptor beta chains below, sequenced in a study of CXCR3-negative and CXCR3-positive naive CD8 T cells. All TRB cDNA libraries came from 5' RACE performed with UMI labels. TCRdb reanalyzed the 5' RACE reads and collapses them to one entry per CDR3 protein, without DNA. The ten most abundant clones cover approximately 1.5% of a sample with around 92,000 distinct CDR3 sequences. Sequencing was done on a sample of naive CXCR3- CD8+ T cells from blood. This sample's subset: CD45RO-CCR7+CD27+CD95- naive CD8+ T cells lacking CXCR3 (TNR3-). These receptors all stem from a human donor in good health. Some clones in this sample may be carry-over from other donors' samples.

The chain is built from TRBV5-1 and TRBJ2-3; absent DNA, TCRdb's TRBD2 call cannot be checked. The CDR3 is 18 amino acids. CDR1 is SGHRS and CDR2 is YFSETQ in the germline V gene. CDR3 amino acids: CASSLTGGLAGDTDTQYF. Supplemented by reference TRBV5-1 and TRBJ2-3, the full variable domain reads KAGVTQTPRYLIKTRGQQVTLSCSPISGHRSVSWYQQTPGQGLQFLFEYFSETQRNKGNFPGRFSGRQFSNSRSEMNVSTLELGDSALYLCASSLTGGLAGDTDTQYFGPGTRLTVL.

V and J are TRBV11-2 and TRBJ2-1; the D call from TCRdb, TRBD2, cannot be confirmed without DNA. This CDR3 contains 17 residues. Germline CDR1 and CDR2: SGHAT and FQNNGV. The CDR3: CASSAEVAGLAINEQFF.

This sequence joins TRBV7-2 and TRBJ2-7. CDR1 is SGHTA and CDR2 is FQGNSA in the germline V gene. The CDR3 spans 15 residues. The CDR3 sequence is CASSEYLGWGKEQYF.

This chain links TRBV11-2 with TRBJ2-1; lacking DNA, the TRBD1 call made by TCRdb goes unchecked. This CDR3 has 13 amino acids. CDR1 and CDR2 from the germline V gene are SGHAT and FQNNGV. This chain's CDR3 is CASSPGQGDEQFF. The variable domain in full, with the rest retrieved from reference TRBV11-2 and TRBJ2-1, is EAGVAQSPRYKIIEKRQSVAFWCNPISGHATLYWYQQILGQGPKLLIQFQNNGVVDDSQLPKDRFSAERLKGVDSTLKIQPAKLEDSAVYLCASSPGQGDEQFFGPGTRLTVL.

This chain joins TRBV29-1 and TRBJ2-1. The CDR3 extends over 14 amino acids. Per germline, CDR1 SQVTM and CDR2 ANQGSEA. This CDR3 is CSVEDRDKMYEQFF.

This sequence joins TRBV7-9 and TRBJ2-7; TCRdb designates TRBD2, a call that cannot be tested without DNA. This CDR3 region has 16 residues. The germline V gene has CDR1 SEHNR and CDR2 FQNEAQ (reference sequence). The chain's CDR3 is CASSPRLAGVHYEQYF.

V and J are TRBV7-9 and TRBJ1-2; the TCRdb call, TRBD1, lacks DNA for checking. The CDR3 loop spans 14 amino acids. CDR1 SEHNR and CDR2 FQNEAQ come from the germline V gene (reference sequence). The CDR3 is CASSLGQAIYGYTF. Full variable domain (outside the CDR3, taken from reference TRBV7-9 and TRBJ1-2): DTGVSQNPRHKITKRGQNVTFRCDPISEHNRLYWYRQTLGQGPEFLTYFQNEAQLEKSRLLSDRFSAERPKGSFSTLEIQRTEQGDSAMYLCASSLGQAIYGYTFGSGTRLTVV.

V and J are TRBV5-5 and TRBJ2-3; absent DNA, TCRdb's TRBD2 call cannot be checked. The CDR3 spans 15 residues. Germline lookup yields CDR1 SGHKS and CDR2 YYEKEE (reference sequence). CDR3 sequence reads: CASSDKLGAWDTQYF.

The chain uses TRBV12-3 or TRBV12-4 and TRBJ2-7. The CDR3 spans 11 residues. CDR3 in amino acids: CASRLDYEQYF.

The CDR3 loop is CASRPVEVDTGELFF. The genes are TRBV6-2 or TRBV6-3 and TRBJ2-2; there is no DNA to check the TCRdb D call of TRBD1. This CDR3 has 15 amino acids. Germline V gene data show CDR1 as MNHEY and CDR2 as SVGEGT.

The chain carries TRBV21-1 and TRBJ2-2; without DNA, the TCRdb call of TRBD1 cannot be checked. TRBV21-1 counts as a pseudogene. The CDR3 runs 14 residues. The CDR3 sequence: CASSTGWGTGELFF.

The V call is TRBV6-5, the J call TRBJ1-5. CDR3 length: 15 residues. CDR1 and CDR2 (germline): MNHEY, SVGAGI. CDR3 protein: CASSYTHDSNQPQHF.

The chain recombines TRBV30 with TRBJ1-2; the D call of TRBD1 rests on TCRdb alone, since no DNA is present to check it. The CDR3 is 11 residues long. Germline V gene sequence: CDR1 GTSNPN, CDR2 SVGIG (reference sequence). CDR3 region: CAWETGSGYTF.

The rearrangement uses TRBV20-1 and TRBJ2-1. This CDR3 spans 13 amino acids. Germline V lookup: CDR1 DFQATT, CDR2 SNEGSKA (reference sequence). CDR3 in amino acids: CSARGLARSEQFF.